A selection of T cell receptor beta chains follows, all from one sample in a study of blood T cells in healthy people across ages. MiXCR was run by TCRdb on the 5' RACE reads, yielding one entry per CDR3 protein. The table has about 1.1 million distinct CDR3 sequences, 35% to 40% seen once. Source material: blood. Receptor source: a man aged 18 to 29 in good health. Each CDR3 is given with its conserved first and last residue. The order of the fields is clone size, V gene, D gene, J gene, CDR3 protein, CDR3 DNA. D genes are given only for firm matches. Clone size is given for some rows only: seen once, a few or many times, or a class if the clone is expanded.

once	TRBV12-3/TRBV12-4	TRBD1	TRBJ1-2	CASTRTGVNYGYTF	TGTGCCAGCACCCGGACAGGGGTAAACTATGGCTACACCTTC
many	TRBV20-1	TRBD1	TRBJ2-7	CSARTPNDRDGEQYF	TGCAGTGCTAGAACCCCTAACGACAGGGACGGCGAGCAGTACTTC
few	TRBV5-1	NA	TRBJ1-2	CASSEIQGSYGYTF	TGCGCCAGCAGCGAAATTCAGGGGAGCTATGGCTACACCTTC
few	TRBV20-1	NA	TRBJ1-6	CSAYNDGEWDNSPLHF	TGCAGTGCTTATAATGACGGGGAGTGGGATAATTCACCCCTCCACTTT
few	TRBV21-1	NA	TRBJ1-1	CASSAATEAFF	TGTGCCAGCTCCGCGGCTACTGAAGCTTTCTTT
few	TRBV7-9	TRBD2	TRBJ2-1	CASSLVRTSGGDNEQFF	TGTGCCAGCAGCTTAGTTCGGACTAGCGGGGGTGACAATGAGCAGTTCTTC
few	TRBV20-1	TRBD1	TRBJ2-2	CSAREETGMNTGELFF	TGCAGTGCTAGAGAGGAGACAGGGATGAACACCGGGGAGCTGTTTTTT
once	TRBV5-1	NA	TRBJ2-3	CASSWAVTDTQYF	TGCGCCAGCAGCTGGGCCGTGACAGATACGCAGTATTTT
NA	TRBV6-6	NA	TRBJ1-1	CASSPWGRGNTEAFF	TGTGCCAGCTCCCCCTGGGGCAGGGGGAACACTGAAGCTTTCTTT
NA	TRBV7-2	TRBD1	TRBJ2-1	CASSLQGAAPLEQFF	TGTGCCAGCAGCTTGCAGGGGGCCGCCCCATTGGAGCAGTTCTTC
NA	TRBV5-1	NA	TRBJ2-3	CASSSPKQRTDTQYF	TGCGCCAGCAGCTCCCCCAAGCAGCGCACAGATACGCAGTATTTT
NA	TRBV20-1	NA	TRBJ2-3	CSPSGARTDTQYF	TGCAGTCCCTCCGGGGCGCGCACAGATACGCAGTATTTT
few	TRBV2	NA	TRBJ2-1	CASSDWVGSYNEQFF	TGTGCCAGCAGTGACTGGGTTGGCTCCTACAATGAGCAGTTCTTC
NA	TRBV29-1	NA	TRBJ1-1	CSVRSSARPPKAFF	TGCAGCGTTCGTTCTTCTGCGCGGCCGCCCAAAGCTTTCTTT
NA	TRBV20-1	TRBD2	TRBJ2-1	CRATGTSGDNEQFF	TGCAGGGCTACAGGGACTAGCGGAGACAATGAGCAGTTCTTC
NA	TRBV5-5	NA	TRBJ1-1	CASSLGSRHTEAFF	TGTGCCAGCAGCTTGGGCAGCCGACACACTGAAGCTTTCTTT
few	TRBV6-1	NA	TRBJ2-3	CASSETGAPGTQYF	TGTGCCAGCAGTGAGACGGGGGCGCCCGGTACGCAGTATTTT
NA	TRBV4-1	NA	TRBJ2-5	CASSQDGAGLLTQYF	TGCGCCAGCAGCCAAGACGGGGCAGGACTGTTGACCCAGTACTTC
NA	TRBV9	NA	TRBJ2-1	CASSVDGAGRSNEQFF	TGTGCCAGCAGCGTAGACGGGGCAGGGCGTTCGAATGAGCAGTTCTTC
NA	TRBV7-2	NA	TRBJ2-3	CTSSSLDRTDTQYF	TGTACCAGCAGCTCCCTAGATCGCACAGATACACAGTATTTT
NA	TRBV5-6	TRBD2	TRBJ2-3	CASSRPWALGTSGAPDTQYF	TGTGCCAGCAGCCGACCTTGGGCCCTCGGGACTAGCGGGGCGCCAGATACGCAGTATTTT
many	TRBV7-2	NA	TRBJ2-1	CASSRSGSEYNEQFF	TGTGCCAGCAGCCGATCGGGGTCGGAATACAATGAGCAGTTCTTC
NA	TRBV25-1	NA	TRBJ1-2	CASSFSGAGDGYTF	TGTGCCAGCAGTTTTTCAGGTGCAGGGGATGGCTACACCTTC
NA	TRBV27	NA	TRBJ2-7	CSSSLSAGSYNEQYF	TGTTCCAGCAGTTTATCGGCAGGGTCCTACAATGAGCAGTACTTC
many	TRBV7-3	NA	TRBJ2-5	CASSLSTRGAYNEQYF	TGTGCCAGCAGCTTAAGTACAAGGGGGGCTTACAATGAGCAGTACTTC
few	TRBV27	NA	TRBJ1-6	CASSFSSNSPLHF	TGTGCCAGCAGTTTTTCCTCTAATTCACCCCTCCACTTT
NA	TRBV18	NA	TRBJ1-3	CASSKAPAGNTIYF	TGTGCCAGCTCTAAGGCCCCCGCTGGAAACACCATATATTTT
NA	TRBV6-2/TRBV6-3	NA	TRBJ2-5	CASSYGLAPRWTQYF	TGTGCCAGCAGTTACGGGCTAGCGCCAAGATGGACCCAGTACTTC
NA	TRBV7-2	TRBD1	TRBJ1-5	CASSPRQGHQPQHF	TGTGCCAGCAGCCCTAGACAGGGTCATCAGCCCCAGCATTTT
few	TRBV6-5	NA	TRBJ2-5	CASSYAVQPQETQYF	TGTGCCAGCAGTTACGCGGTTCAGCCCCAAGAGACCCAGTACTTC
NA	TRBV5-1	TRBD1	TRBJ1-2	CASSSGGRNYGYTF	TGCGCCAGCAGCTCAGGGGGAAGGAACTATGGCTACACCTTC
NA	TRBV6-2/TRBV6-3	NA	TRBJ1-5	CASRTRRVNQPQHF	TGTGCCAGCAGGACGAGAAGGGTCAATCAGCCCCAGCATTTT
NA	TRBV9	NA	TRBJ1-2	CASSDSQVHGYTF	TGTGCCAGCAGCGATTCACAGGTCCATGGCTACACCTTC
NA	TRBV15	NA	TRBJ1-6	CATSRDKAVNSPLHF	TGTGCCACCAGCAGAGATAAGGCAGTAAATTCACCCCTCCACTTT
few	TRBV4-3	NA	TRBJ2-2	CASSPRDTNTGELFF	TGCGCCAGCAGCCCCCGGGACACCAACACCGGGGAGCTGTTTTTT
NA	TRBV6-5	NA	TRBJ2-7	CATGTGYEQYF	TGTGCTACGGGAACAGGCTACGAGCAGTACTTC
NA	TRBV12-3/TRBV12-4	TRBD2	TRBJ2-3	CASSWTSLRTDTQYF	TGTGCCAGCAGTTGGACTAGCCTAAGAACAGATACGCAGTATTTT
NA	TRBV12-3/TRBV12-4	NA	TRBJ1-3	CASSFQGTGNTIYF	TGTGCCAGCAGTTTTCAGGGAACTGGAAACACCATATATTTT
few	TRBV27	NA	TRBJ2-3	CASGGADYTDTQYF	TGTGCCAGCGGCGGGGCAGACTACACAGATACGCAGTATTTT
few	TRBV4-2	NA	TRBJ1-4	CASSRERVITNEKLFF	TGTGCCAGCAGCCGGGAGAGGGTGATCACTAATGAAAAACTGTTTTTT